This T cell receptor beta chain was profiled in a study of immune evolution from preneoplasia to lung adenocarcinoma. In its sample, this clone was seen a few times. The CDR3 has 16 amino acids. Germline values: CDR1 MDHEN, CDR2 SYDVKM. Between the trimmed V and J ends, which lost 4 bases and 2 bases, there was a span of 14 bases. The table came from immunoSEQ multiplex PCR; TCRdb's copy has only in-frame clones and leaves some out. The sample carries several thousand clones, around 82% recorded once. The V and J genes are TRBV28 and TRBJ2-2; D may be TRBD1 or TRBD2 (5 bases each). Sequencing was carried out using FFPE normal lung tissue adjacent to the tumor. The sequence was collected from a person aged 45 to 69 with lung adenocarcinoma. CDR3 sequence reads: CASSSYRDLNTGELFF. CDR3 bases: TGTGCCAGCAGTTCATACCGGGACCTTAACACCGGGGAGCTGTTTTTT.